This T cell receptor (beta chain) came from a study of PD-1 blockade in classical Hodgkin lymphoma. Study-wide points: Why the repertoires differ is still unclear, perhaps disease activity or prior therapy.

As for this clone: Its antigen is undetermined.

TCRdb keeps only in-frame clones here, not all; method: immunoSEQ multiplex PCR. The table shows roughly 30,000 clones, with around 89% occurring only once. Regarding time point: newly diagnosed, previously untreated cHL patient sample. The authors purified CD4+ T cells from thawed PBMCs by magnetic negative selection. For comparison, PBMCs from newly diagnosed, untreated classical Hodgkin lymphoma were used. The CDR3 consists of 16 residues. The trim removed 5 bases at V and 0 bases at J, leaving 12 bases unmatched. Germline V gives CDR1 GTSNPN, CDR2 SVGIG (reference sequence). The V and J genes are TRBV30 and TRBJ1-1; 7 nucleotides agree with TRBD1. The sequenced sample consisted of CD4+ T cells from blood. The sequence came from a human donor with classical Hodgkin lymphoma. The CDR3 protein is CAWVGRGDSVNTEAFF. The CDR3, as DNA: TGTGCCTGGGTGGGGAGAGGGGACAGCGTGAACACTGAAGCTTTCTTT.